Listed below are T cell receptor beta chains from one sample, sequenced in a study of shared clonotypes between healthy human individuals. The table came from immunoSEQ multiplex PCR; TCRdb's copy has only in-frame clones and leaves some out. The sample has some 2.1 million clones; 85% to 95% are singletons. The material sequenced was naive CD4+ T cells sorted from blood. All receptors derive from a young man in good health. Each CDR3 is given with its conserved first and last residue. The D gene is left open where the match is weak. Size is stated for part of the rows, as once, few or many counts, or as a class when the clone is expanded.

clone size	V gene	D gene	J gene	CDR3 protein	CDR3 DNA
.	TRBV9	TRBD2	TRBJ2-5	CASNPAGGSETQYF	TGTGCCAGCAACCCAGCGGGGGGGTCAGAGACCCAGTACTTC
.	TRBV18	.	TRBJ2-1	CASSPMTIEQFF	TGTGCCAGCTCACCAATGACAATTGAGCAGTTCTTC
.	TRBV7-9	TRBD1	TRBJ1-2	CASSPDMGQTISYTF	TGTGCCAGCAGCCCTGATATGGGACAGACCATCAGCTACACCTTC
.	TRBV2	.	TRBJ2-7	CASVGGGGPYEQYF	TGTGCCAGCGTGGGAGGTGGGGGGCCCTACGAGCAGTACTTC
.	TRBV30	.	TRBJ1-1	CAWSGQHQTEAFF	TGTGCCTGGTCAGGACAGCACCAGACCGAGGCTTTCTTT
.	TRBV19	.	TRBJ2-7	CASSPTYGGIREQYF	TGTGCCAGTAGCCCTACATACGGGGGAATACGCGAGCAGTACTTC
.	TRBV27	.	TRBJ1-1	CASSVELGNTEAFF	TGTGCCAGCAGTGTCGAACTGGGGAACACTGAAGCTTTCTTT
.	TRBV6-1	TRBD1	TRBJ2-3	CASSDLRDRGSTDTQYF	TGTGCCAGCAGTGACCTCCGGGACAGGGGAAGCACAGATACGCAGTATTTT
.	TRBV25-1	TRBD1	TRBJ1-2	CASERTGGNYGYTF	TGTGCCAGCGAACGGACAGGGGGCAACTATGGCTACACCTTC
.	TRBV30	.	TRBJ1-4	CAFGAYNEKLFF	TGTGCCTTCGGAGCTTATAATGAAAAACTGTTTTTT
.	TRBV5-1	.	TRBJ1-5	CASSLEGGNQPQHF	TGCGCCAGCAGCCTGGAAGGGGGCAATCAGCCCCAGCATTTT
few	TRBV6-5	.	TRBJ2-7	CASSPRRGTYEQYF	TGTGCCAGCAGCCCCCGCAGGGGCACCTACGAGCAGTACTTC
.	TRBV6-1	TRBD2	TRBJ2-7	CASSENRLAGAYEQYF	TGTGCCAGCAGTGAAAACCGACTAGCGGGAGCCTACGAGCAGTACTTC
.	TRBV7-9	TRBD1	TRBJ1-1	CASSLTTDRGNTEAFF	TGTGCCAGCAGCTTAACCACCGACAGGGGGAACACTGAAGCTTTCTTT
once	TRBV2	.	TRBJ1-2	CASSTRQAAGYGYTF	TGTGCCAGCAGTACGAGGCAGGCTGCTGGCTATGGCTACACCTTC
once	TRBV5-1	.	TRBJ2-5	CASSLSASQETQYF	TGCGCCAGCAGCCTCAGCGCTTCCCAAGAGACCCAGTACTTC